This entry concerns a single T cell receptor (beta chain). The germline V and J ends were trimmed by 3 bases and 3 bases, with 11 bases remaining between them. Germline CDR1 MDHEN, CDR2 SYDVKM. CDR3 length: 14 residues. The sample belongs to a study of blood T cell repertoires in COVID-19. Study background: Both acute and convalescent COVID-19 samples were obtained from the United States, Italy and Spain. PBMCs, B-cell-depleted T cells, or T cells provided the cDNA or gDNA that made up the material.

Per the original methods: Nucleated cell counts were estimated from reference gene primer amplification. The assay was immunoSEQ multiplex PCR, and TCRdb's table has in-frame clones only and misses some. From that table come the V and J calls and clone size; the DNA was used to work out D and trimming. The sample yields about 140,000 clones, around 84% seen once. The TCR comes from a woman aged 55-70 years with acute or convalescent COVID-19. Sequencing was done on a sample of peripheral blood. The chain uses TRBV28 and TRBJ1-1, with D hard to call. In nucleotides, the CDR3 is TGTGCCAGCAGTTTCCCAGGCCGAGACACTGAAGCTTTCTTT. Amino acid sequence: CASSFPGRDTEAFF.